This T cell receptor (beta chain) was obtained from a study of blood T cell repertoires in COVID-19. In the study overall: In each case, the material was cDNA or gDNA derived from T cells, B-cell-depleted T cells, or PBMCs.

This clone appeared once. Repertoires were generated with immunoSEQ multiplex PCR, while TCRdb's copy carries only in-frame clones and drops some. There are about 240,000 clones in the sample; roughly 86% occur only once, and under 4.5% lies in the top ten. CDR1 LGHDT and CDR2 YNNKEL come from the germline V gene (reference sequence). The V and J ends lost 6 bases and 2 bases respectively, with 14 bases between them. This CDR3 is 15 amino acids long. The J gene is TRBJ2-1, the V gene TRBV3-1 (or the pseudogene TRBV3-2), with D tentatively TRBD2 (5 bases). Sequencing input: peripheral blood. The TCR comes from a man over 45 with acute or convalescent COVID-19. The CDR3 DNA follows: TGTGCCAGCAGGTCGTTGGGAGACCCCTACAATGAGCAGTTCTTC. Its protein is CASRSLGDPYNEQFF.